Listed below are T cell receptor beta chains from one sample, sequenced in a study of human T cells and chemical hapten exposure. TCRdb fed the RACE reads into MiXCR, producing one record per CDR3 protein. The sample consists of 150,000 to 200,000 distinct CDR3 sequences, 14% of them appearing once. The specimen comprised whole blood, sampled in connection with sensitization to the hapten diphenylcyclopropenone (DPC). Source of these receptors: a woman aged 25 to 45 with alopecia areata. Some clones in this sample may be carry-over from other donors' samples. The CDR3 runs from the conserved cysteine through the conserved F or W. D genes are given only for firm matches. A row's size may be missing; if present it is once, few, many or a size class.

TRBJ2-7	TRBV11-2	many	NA	TGTGCCAGCAGCTTAACCAGTTACGAGCAGTACTTC	CASSLTSYEQYF
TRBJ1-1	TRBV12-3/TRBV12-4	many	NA	TGTGCCAGCAGCTTAGCAGGGTATAGTGAAGCTTTCTTT	CASSLAGYSEAFF
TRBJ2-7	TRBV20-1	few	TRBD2	TGCAGTGCAGAAAATTCGGGACTAGCGTTC	CSAENSGLAF
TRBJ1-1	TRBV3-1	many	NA	TGTGCCAGCAGCCAGGGGCCCTCTGAAGCTTTCTTT	CASSQGPSEAFF
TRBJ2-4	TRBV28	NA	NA	TGTGCCAGCAGTTTCCGGACATCGTCAGCCAAAAACATTCAGTACTTC	CASSFRTSSAKNIQYF
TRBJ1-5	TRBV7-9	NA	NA	TGTGCCAGCAGCTTAGATGCCCCTGGTCATCCCCAGCATTTT	CASSLDAPGHPQHF
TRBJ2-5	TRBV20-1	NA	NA	TGCAGTGCTTTTTCAGGGGGGCAAGAGACCCAGTACTTC	CSAFSGGQETQYF
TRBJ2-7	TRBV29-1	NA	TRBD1	TGCAGCGTTCCGGGACAGGGGATGTACGAGCAGTACTTC	CSVPGQGMYEQYF
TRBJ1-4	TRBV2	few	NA	TGTGCCAGCCGGCCAGAGTCAACTAATGAAAAACTGTTTTTT	CASRPESTNEKLFF
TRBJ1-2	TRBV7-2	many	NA	TGTGCCAGCAGCGAAGGCCGCGTCTATGGCTACACCTTC	CASSEGRVYGYTF
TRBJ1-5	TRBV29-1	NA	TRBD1	TGCAGCGCCCGCACCGGGACAGGGACGGGTCAGCCCCAGCATTTT	CSARTGTGTGQPQHF
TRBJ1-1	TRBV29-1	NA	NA	TGCAGCGCCCGGACAGCGGGGACTGAAGCTTTCTTT	CSARTAGTEAFF
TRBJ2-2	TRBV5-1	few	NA	TGCGCCAGCAGCACCAAGGTTACCGGGGAGCTGTTTTTT	CASSTKVTGELFF
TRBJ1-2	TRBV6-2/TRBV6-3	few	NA	TGTGCCAGCAGATGGACGGGAGCTAACTATGGCTACACCTTC	CASRWTGANYGYTF
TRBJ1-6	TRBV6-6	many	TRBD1	TGTGCCAGCAGACCTAGGACAGGGAGCTCCTATAATTCACCCCTCCACTTT	CASRPRTGSSYNSPLHF
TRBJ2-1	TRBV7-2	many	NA	TGTGCCAGCAGCTTGGCCCCGGGATACAATGAGCAGTTCTTC	CASSLAPGYNEQFF
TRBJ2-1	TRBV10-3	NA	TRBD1	TGTGCCATCGGGGACAGGGCCTACAATGAGCAGTTCTTC	CAIGDRAYNEQFF
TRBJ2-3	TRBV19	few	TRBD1	TGTGCCAGTAGTCCAACCGGACAGGCAATTACAGATACGCAGTATTTT	CASSPTGQAITDTQYF
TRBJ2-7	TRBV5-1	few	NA	TGCGCCAGCAGCTTGGCCAGGGAAGGTGGAGAGCAGTACTTC	CASSLAREGGEQYF
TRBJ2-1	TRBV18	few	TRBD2	TGTGCCAGCTCACCAAAGATAGTTCTAGCGGGGGCCCCAAATACTACCGACAATGAGCAGTTCTTC	CASSPKIVLAGAPNTTDNEQFF
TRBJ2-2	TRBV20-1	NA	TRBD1	TGCAGTGCTAGAGAATCGGGACAGGGTCTGATCGGGGAGCTGTTTTTT	CSARESGQGLIGELFF
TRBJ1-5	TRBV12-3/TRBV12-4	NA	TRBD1	TGTGCCAGCAGTTTAACTTCAGGGGGTTCTCAGCCCCAGCATTTT	CASSLTSGGSQPQHF
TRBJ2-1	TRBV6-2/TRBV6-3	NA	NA	TGTGCCAGCAGGACGGATTCCAATGAGCAGTTCTTC	CASRTDSNEQFF
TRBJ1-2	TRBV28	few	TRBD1	TGTGCCAGCAGGACCCGGGACAGGAGTAACTATGGCTACACCTTC	CASRTRDRSNYGYTF
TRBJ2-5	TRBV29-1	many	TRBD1	TGCAGCGTTCCACAGGGGACGACCCAAGAGACCCAGTACTTC	CSVPQGTTQETQYF
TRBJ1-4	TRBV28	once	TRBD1	TGTGCCAGCAGTATCAGGGGGATCGATGAAAAACTGTTTTTT	CASSIRGIDEKLFF
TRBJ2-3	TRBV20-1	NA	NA	TGCAGTGCGGACCCCGGGGGTTCCACAGATACGCAGTATTTT	CSADPGGSTDTQYF